The following is a T cell receptor beta chain sequence with its context. Antigen unknown. This entry belongs to a study of T cells in Graves' hyperthyroidism and ophthalmopathy. Whole-study context: Sampling of peripheral blood happened at initial diagnosis, prior to any treatment. Study-wide findings and caveats: The majority of expanded thyroid clonotypes above 0.001 also appeared in blood.

Patients counted as stable if ophthalmopathy did not develop within 18 months. Diagnosis of hyperthyroidism was new in patients aged 18 to 65, and its duration was under 2 months. The CDR3 length is 15 residues. V gave up 1 base and J gave up 2 bases, with 11 bases separating them. Germline V CDR1 and CDR2: LNHNV, YYDKDF (reference sequence). RNA transcripts gave rise to amplified TCR beta CDR3 regions. The TCR CDR3 was amplified in a first-round RT-PCR using the HTBI primer set. Each CDR3 protein is one row after TCRdb ran MiXCR on the multiplex PCR reads. The data hold about 680,000 distinct CDR3 sequences, with 35% observed a single time.

This TCR came from a woman aged 40 to 49 with Graves' hyperthyroidism. Source material: blood. The rearrangement uses TRBV15 and TRBJ1-2; D is possibly TRBD1 (6 bases). The CDR3 sequence is CATSRVKGQNYGYTF. The CDR3 coding sequence is TGTGCCACCAGCAGAGTTAAAGGACAGAACTATGGCTACACCTTC.